This T cell receptor beta chain comes out of a study of T cell repertoires in cytomegalovirus infection. Study-wide background: The authors relied on CMV epitopes, both recently identified HLA-C-restricted and well-studied HLA-B-restricted. Public TCR beta signatures indicated both CMV infection and matching HLA type.

TCRdb itself ran the reads through MiXCR, one entry per CDR3 protein. This table holds 900,000 to 950,000 distinct CDR3 sequences, approximately 31% found once. Study-level points and caveats: HLA-C-restricted CMV clonotypes gave the most frequent clonotype in two of eight donors.

This clonotype was seen only a few times. What it binds is unknown. This TCR was recovered from a human donor in good health (CMV status not recorded). Some clones in this sample may be carry-over from other donors' samples. The sequenced sample was cultured CD8+ T cells from PBMCs, obtained from culture after CMV antigen stimulation.

CDR3 sequence reads: CATSFWGDYNEQFF. The CDR3 nucleotides are TGTGCCACCTCTTTTTGGGGCGACTACAATGAGCAGTTCTTC. This chain joins TRBV15 and TRBJ2-1, with D perhaps matching TRBD1 (5 bases). The V gene's germline CDR1 is LNHNV and CDR2 YYDKDF (reference sequence). Between the trimmed V and J ends, which lost 8 bases and 3 bases, there was a span of 14 bases. CDR3 length: 14 amino acids.